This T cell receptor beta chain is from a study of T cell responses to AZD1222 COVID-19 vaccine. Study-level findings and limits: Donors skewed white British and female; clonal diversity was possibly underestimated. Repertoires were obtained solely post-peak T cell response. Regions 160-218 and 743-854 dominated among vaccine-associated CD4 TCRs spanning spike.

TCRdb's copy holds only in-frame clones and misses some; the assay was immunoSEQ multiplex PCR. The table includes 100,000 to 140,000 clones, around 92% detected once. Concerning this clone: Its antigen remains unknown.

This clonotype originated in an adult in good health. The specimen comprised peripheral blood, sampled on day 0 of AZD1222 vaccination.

The CDR3 spells CASSDSGSVQTQYF. DNA for the CDR3: TGTGCCAGCAGTGACAGCGGGAGCGTTCAGACCCAGTACTTC. The chain uses TRBV25-1 and TRBJ2-5, with 8 nucleotides matching TRBD2. Germline CDR1 reads MGHDK; CDR2 reads SYGVNS. V was pared by 3 bases and J by 6 bases, with 6 bases of the junction left unmatched. The length of the CDR3 is 14 residues.